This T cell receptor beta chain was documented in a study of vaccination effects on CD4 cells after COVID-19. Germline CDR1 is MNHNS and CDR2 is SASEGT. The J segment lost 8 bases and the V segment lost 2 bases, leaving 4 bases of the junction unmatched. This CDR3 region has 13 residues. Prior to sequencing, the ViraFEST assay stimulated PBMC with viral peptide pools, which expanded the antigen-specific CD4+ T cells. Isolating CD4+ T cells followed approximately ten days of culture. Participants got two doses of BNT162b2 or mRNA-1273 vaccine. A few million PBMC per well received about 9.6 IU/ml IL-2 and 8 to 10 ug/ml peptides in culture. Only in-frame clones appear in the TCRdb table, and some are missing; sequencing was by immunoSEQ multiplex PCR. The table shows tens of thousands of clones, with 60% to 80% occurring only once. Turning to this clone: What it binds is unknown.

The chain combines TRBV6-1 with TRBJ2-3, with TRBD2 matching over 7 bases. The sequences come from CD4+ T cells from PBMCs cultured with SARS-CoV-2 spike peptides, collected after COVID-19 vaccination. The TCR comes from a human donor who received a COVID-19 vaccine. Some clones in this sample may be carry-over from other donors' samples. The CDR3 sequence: CASSELGGGTQYF. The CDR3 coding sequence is TGTGCCAGCAGTGAACTGGGGGGGGGTACGCAGTATTTT.